This T cell receptor beta chain was profiled in a study of T-cell memory formation after mild COVID-19. Study-level findings and limits: Contracting clones, day 15 to 85, had balanced CD4/CD8, and later expanders favored CD4+.

This clonotype appeared a few times. Its antigen is not known. The authors produced TCR alpha and TCR beta cDNA libraries with sample barcodes and UMIs by 5'RACE using constant-segment primers. TCRdb re-analysed the 5' RACE reads in MiXCR, keeping a single row per CDR3 protein. The table records roughly 250,000 distinct CDR3 sequences, approximately 16% of them present only once. The origin of this receptor is a man aged 18 to 30 who had mild COVID-19 (a few samples of this study predate the infection). Cell type and time point are not known. The specimen sequenced was PBMCs or a T cell subset sorted from them (not recorded which).

CDR3 amino acids: CASSPGAVLTEAFF. In nucleotides, the CDR3 is TGTGCCAGCAGCCCTGGGGCAGTTTTAACTGAAGCTTTCTTT. The chain is built from TRBV4-2 and TRBJ1-1, with a possible D match to TRBD1 (5 bases). CDR3 length: 14 residues. V lost 4 bases, J lost 5 bases, and 14 bases lay in between. Germline V CDR1 and CDR2: LGHNA, YNFKEQ.